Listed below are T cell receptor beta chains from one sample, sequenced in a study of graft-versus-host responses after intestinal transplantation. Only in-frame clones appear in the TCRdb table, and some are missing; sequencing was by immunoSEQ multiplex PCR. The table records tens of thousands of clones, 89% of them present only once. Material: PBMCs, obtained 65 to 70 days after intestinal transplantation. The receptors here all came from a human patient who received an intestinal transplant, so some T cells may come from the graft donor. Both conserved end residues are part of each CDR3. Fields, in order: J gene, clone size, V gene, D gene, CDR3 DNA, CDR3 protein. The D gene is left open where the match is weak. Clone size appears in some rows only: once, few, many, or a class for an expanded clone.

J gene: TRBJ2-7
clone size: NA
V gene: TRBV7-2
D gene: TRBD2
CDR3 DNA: TGTGCCAGCAGCTTAAGCGGGAGTGATCCCTACGAGCAGTACTTC
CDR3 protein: CASSLSGSDPYEQYF

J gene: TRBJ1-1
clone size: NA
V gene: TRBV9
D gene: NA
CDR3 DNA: TGTGCCAGCAGCCTGGCGGGGCGCACTGAAGCTTTCTTT
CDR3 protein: CASSLAGRTEAFF

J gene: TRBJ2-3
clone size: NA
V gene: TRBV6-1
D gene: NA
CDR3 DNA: TGTGCCAGCAGCGAACTGCGGACCTCCCGAAGGACAGATACGCAGTATTTT
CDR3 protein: CASSELRTSRRTDTQYF

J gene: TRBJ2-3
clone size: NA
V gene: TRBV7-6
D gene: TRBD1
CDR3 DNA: TGTGCCAGCAGCAGTACAGGGGGGACTAGCACAGATACGCAGTATTTT
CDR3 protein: CASSSTGGTSTDTQYF

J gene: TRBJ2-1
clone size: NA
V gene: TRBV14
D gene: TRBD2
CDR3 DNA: TGTGCCAGCAGCTTACGACTAGCGGGGGGGCCCAACAATGAGCAGTTCTTC
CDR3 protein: CASSLRLAGGPNNEQFF

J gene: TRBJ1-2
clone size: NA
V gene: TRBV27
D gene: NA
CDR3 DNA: TGTGCCAGCAGTTTATCGCCGACGGATCTCTATGGCTACACCTTC
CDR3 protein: CASSLSPTDLYGYTF

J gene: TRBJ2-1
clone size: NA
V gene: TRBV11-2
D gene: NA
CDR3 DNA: TGTGCCAGCAGCTTAGGTGGGCGGGGAGGAAGCAATGAGCAGTTCTTC
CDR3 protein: CASSLGGRGGSNEQFF

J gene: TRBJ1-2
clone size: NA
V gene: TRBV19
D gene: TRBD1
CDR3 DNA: TGTGCCAGTAGTATTTCACCGGGACAGGGGCGTGGTGTCTATGGCTACACCTTC
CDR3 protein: CASSISPGQGRGVYGYTF

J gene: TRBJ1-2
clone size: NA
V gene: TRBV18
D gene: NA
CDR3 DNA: TGTGCCAGCTCACCTAACAGTGAACTTAACTATGGCTACACCTTC
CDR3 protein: CASSPNSELNYGYTF

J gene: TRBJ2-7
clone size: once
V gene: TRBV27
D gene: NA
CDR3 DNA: TGTGCCAGCAGTTTATCTCCTGGGGGCGCAACTGCCCCCTACGAGCAGTACTTC
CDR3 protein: CASSLSPGGATAPYEQYF

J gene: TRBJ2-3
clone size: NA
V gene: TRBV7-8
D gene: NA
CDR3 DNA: TGTGCCAGCAGCTTTCTTGGGGGGCTGGGCACAGATACGCAGTATTTT
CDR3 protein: CASSFLGGLGTDTQYF

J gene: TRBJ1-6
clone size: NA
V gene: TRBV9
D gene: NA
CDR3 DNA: TGTGCCAGCAGCGTAGGATCAGGGGAGAATTCACCCCTCCACTTT
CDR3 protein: CASSVGSGENSPLHF

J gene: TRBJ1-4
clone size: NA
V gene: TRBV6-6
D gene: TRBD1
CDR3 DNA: TGTGCCAGCAGCTCAGGGGGTGGGTTAGATGAAAAACTGTTTTTT
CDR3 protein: CASSSGGGLDEKLFF

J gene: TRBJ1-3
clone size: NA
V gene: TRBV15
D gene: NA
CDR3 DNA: TGTGCCACCAGCAGAGACTCCCTCCCGGACAGTGGAAACACCATATATTTT
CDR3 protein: CATSRDSLPDSGNTIYF

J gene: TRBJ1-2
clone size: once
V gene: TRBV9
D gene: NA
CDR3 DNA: TGTGCCAGCAGCGTAGAGTTTAACTATGGCTACACCTTC
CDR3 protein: CASSVEFNYGYTF

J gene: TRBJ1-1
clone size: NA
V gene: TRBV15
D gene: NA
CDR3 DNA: TGTGCCACCAGCAGAGATGGCACTGAAGCTTTCTTT
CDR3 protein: CATSRDGTEAFF

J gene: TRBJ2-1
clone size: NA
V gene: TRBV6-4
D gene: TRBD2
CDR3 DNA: TGTGCCAGCAGTGACTCGATTCGGGGGGGCAATGAGCAGTTCTTC
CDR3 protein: CASSDSIRGGNEQFF

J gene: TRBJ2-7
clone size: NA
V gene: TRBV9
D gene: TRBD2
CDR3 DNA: TGTGCCAGCAGCGTAGCCGGGACTAGCGGGTCCTACGAGCAGTACTTC
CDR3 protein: CASSVAGTSGSYEQYF

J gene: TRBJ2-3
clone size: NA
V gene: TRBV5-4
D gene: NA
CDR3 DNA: TGTGCCAGCAGCCCCTGGGGGGCAGATACGCAGTATTTT
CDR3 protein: CASSPWGADTQYF

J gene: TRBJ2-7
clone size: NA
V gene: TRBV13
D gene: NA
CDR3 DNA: TGTGCCAGCAGCTTACGGACGGGGAGTTTCTACGAGCAGTACTTC
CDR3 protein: CASSLRTGSFYEQYF

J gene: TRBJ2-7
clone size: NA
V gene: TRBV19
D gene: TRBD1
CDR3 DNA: TGTGCCAGTACAGGGGGCTACGAGCAGTACTTC
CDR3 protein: CASTGGYEQYF

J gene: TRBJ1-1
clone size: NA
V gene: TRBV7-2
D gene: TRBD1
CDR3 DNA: TGTGCCAGCAGCTTACCGACAGGGGGCGGAAATGAAGCTTTCTTT
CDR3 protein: CASSLPTGGGNEAFF

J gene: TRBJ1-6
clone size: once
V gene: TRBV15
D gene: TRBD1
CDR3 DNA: TGTGCCACCAGCATAGGACAGGGTGATAATTCACCCCTCCACTTT
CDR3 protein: CATSIGQGDNSPLHF

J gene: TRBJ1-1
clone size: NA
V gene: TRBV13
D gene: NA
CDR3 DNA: TGTGCCAGCAGCTCGGGGGTGGACACTGAAGCTTTCTTT
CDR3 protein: CASSSGVDTEAFF

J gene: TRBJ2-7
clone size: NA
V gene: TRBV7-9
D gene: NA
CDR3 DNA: TGTGCCAGCAGCTTATGGGGGCTCGAGCAGTACTTC
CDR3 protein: CASSLWGLEQYF

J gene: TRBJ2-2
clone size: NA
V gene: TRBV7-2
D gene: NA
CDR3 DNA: TGTGCCAGCAGCTTAGTTCCGGGGGCGAACACCGGGGAGCTGTTTTTT
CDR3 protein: CASSLVPGANTGELFF

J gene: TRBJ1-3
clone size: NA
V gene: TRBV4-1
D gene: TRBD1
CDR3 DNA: TGCGCCAGCAGCCATCCCCGGGAGGGACAGGGGGCATCCTGGAACACCATATATTTT
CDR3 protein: CASSHPREGQGASWNTIYF

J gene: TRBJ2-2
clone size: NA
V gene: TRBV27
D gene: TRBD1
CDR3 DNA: TGTGCCAGCAGTTCCGGACAGGGTAACACCGGGGAGCTGTTTTTT
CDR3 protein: CASSSGQGNTGELFF

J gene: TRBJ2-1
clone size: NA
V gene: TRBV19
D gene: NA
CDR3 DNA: TGTGCCAGTAGTATAGCTCCGGGACCGATATACAATGAGCAGTTCTTC
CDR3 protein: CASSIAPGPIYNEQFF

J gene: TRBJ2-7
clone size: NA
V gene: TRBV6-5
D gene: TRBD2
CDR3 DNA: TGTGCCAGCAGGCGCGGGGGGGCCTCCTACGAGCAGTACTTC
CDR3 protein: CASRRGGASYEQYF

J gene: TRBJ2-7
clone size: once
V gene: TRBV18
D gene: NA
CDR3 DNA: TGTGCCAGCTCGGACAGAACCTACGAGCAGTACTTC
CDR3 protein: CASSDRTYEQYF

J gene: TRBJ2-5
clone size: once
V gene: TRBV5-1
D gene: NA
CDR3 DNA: TGCGCCAGCAGCTTGGAAGGGGCCCAAGAGACCCAGTACTTC
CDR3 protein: CASSLEGAQETQYF

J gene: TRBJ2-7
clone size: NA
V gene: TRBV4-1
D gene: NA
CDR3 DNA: TGCGCCAGCAGCCAAGATCTGGGGAACGAGCAGTACTTC
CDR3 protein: CASSQDLGNEQYF

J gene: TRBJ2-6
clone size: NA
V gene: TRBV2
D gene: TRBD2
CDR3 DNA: TGTGCCAGCAGGGCTCGGCGGGGGGGGCGGACCTCTGGGGCCAACGTCCTGACTTTC
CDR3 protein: CASRARRGGRTSGANVLTF

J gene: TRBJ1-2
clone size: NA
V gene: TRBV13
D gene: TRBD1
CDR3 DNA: TGTGCCAGCAGCTTAGCGGGACAGGGTTACACCTTC
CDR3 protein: CASSLAGQGYTF

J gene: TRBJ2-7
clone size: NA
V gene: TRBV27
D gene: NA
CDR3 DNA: TGTGCCAGCAGCCCTTCACAGGGACCATCCTACGAGCAGTACTTC
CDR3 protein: CASSPSQGPSYEQYF

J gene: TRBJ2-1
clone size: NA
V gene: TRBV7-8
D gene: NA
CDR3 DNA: TGTGCCAGCAGCTTGCTCGCAGAGTCCTACAATGAGCAGTTCTTC
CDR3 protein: CASSLLAESYNEQFF